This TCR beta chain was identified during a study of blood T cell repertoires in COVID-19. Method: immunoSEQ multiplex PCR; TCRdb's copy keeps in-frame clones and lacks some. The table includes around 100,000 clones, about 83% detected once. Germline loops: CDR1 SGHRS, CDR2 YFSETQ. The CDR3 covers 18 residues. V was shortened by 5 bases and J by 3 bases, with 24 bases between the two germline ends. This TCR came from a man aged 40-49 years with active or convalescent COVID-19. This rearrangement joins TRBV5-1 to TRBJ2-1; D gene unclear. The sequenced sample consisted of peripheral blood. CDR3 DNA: TGCGCCAGCAGACCGGGTGGTGGTTTGCGTGGCAGCTACAATGAGCAGTTCTTC. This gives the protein CASRPGGGLRGSYNEQFF.